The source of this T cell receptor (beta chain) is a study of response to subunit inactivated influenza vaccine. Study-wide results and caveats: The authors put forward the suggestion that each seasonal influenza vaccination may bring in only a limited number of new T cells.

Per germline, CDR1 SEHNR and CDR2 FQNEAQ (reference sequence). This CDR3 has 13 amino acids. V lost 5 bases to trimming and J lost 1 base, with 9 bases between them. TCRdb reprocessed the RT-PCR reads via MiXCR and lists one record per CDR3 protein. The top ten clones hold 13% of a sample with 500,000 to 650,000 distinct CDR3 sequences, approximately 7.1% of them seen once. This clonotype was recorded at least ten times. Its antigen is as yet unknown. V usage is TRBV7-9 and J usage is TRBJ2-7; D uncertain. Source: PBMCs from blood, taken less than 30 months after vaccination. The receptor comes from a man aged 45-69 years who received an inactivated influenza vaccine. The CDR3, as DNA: TGTGCCAGCAGCCCATTGGGGTCCTACGAGCAGTACTTC. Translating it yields CASSPLGSYEQYF. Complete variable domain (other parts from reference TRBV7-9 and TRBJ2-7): DTGVSQNPRHKITKRGQNVTFRCDPISEHNRLYWYRQTLGQGPEFLTYFQNEAQLEKSRLLSDRFSAERPKGSFSTLEIQRTEQGDSAMYLCASSPLGSYEQYFGPGTRLTVT.